The 27 T cell receptor beta chains given below trace back to one sample, sequenced in a study of cytomegalovirus exposure and HLA in healthy donors. The PCR used 60 Vbeta and 13 Jbeta primers. The repertoire was sequenced with immunoSEQ multiplex PCR; TCRdb's copy has only in-frame clones and lacks some. The sample gives approximately 110,000 clones, roughly 81% of which show up once; roughly 0.99% is in the top ten. The specimen sequenced was PBMCs. These receptors were obtained from a woman in her twenties or thirties in good health and CMV-seronegative.

This chain joins TRBV29-1 and TRBJ2-2; 8 nucleotides agree with TRBD1. This CDR3 contains 14 residues. After removal of 5 bases from V and 1 base from J, the junction contained 3 bases not matched to a gene. Germline loops: CDR1 SQVTM, CDR2 ANQGSEA. CDR3 in amino acids: CSVYGTGNTGELFF. CDR3 sequence (DNA): TGCAGCGTTTATGGGACAGGGAACACCGGGGAGCTGTTTTTT.

The chain uses TRBV4-1 and TRBJ1-1; TRBD1 might be the D (5 bases). The CDR3 length is 15 residues. Germline CDR1 MGHRA, CDR2 YSYEKL. The germline V and J ends were trimmed by 2 bases and 0 bases, with 10 bases remaining between them. CDR3 sequence: CASSQSTALNTEAFF. CDR3 nucleotides: TGCGCCAGCAGCCAATCGACAGCTCTGAACACTGAAGCTTTCTTT.

The chain links TRBV6-6 to TRBJ2-3, with 7 bases that match TRBD2. CDR1 MNHNY and CDR2 SVGAGI come from the germline V gene (reference sequence). V trimming: 1 base; J trimming: 2 bases; junction bases outside the gene matches: 3. There are 15 residues in the CDR3. In DNA form, the CDR3 reads TGTGCCAGCAGTTACTTCGGGGGGTACACAGATACGCAGTATTTT. Protein product: CASSYFGGYTDTQYF.

This clone was detected only once. The genes are TRBV4-2 and TRBJ2-2; D is perhaps TRBD2 (5 bases). This CDR3 comprises 15 residues. Germline CDR1 reads LGHNA; CDR2 reads YNFKEQ. V shed 1 base and J shed 4 bases, with 10 bases lying between them. CDR3 loop: CASSQALGSTGELFF. In DNA, the CDR3 is TGTGCCAGCAGCCAAGCCCTGGGGAGCACCGGGGAGCTGTTTTTT.

The chain uses TRBV28 and TRBJ1-5; TRBD1 aligns across 9 bases. The CDR3 runs 14 residues. Looked up from germline, CDR1 is MDHEN and CDR2 is SYDVKM. Unmatched junction bases numbered 4, after V lost 8 bases and J lost 2 bases. The CDR3 DNA sequence: TGTGCCAGCTGCTGGGACAGGGGCAATCAGCCCCAGCATTTT. This sequence encodes CASCWDRGNQPQHF.

The gene calls are TRBV28 and TRBJ1-5; D is possibly TRBD1 (6 bases). Germline V lookup: CDR1 MDHEN, CDR2 SYDVKM. Trimming left V 5 bases short and J 7 bases short, with 12 bases between. The CDR3 extends over 13 amino acids. CDR3 bases: TGTGCCAGCAGTCAGGGGCCCAACCAGCCCCAGCATTTT. Its translation: CASSQGPNQPQHF.

This chain joins TRBV21-1 and TRBJ2-7; the table gives TRBD1 as D, unverified against the DNA. TRBV21-1 is a pseudogene segment. The CDR3 spans 15 residues. As DNA, the CDR3 is TGTGCCAGACAGGAAGCGATAGGATTCTCCTACGAGCAGTACTTC. It specifies CARQEAIGFSYEQYF.

This chain connects TRBV6-1 to TRBJ1-1; 11 bases map to TRBD1. CDR1 is MNHNS, CDR2 SASEGT, per germline. This CDR3 comprises 15 residues. V lost 6 bases to trimming and J lost 5 bases; unmatched junction nucleotides: 8. The DNA for the CDR3 is TGTGCCAGCAGGTGGACAGGGGGCGCAGGGACTGAAGCTTTCTTT. This encodes CASRWTGGAGTEAFF.

The chain couples TRBV2 to TRBJ1-1, with D unclear. This CDR3 spans 13 amino acids. Between the trimmed V and J ends, which lost 4 bases and 3 bases, there was a span of 9 bases. Germline loops: CDR1 SNHLY, CDR2 FYNNEI. This CDR3 is CASSGFGDTEAFF. CDR3 in DNA: TGTGCCAGCAGTGGATTCGGGGACACTGAAGCTTTCTTT.

The CDR3: CASSYTGLADNEQFF. CDR3 DNA sequence: TGTGCCAGCAGTTACACAGGACTAGCTGACAATGAGCAGTTCTTC. The genes are TRBV6-6 and TRBJ2-1, with 8 bases fitting TRBD2. Germline values: CDR1 MNHNY, CDR2 SVGAGI (reference sequence). The CDR3 runs to 15 residues. Trimming took 2 bases from V and 5 from J; bases not matched to a gene: 5.

This clone was seen only once. This sequence joins TRBV7-9 and TRBJ1-3; 9 nucleotides agree with TRBD1. The V gene's germline CDR1 is SEHNR and CDR2 FQNEAQ (reference sequence). J gave up 8 bases and V 5 bases, and 7 bases lay outside the gene matches. This CDR3 is built from 14 residues. CDR3 bases: TGTGCCAGCAGCAGCCGGGACAGGGTGTACACCATATATTTT. It specifies CASSSRDRVYTIYF. Filled out from reference TRBV7-9 and TRBJ1-3, the complete variable domain reads DTGVSQNPRHKITKRGQNVTFRCDPISEHNRLYWYRQTLGQGPEFLTYFQNEAQLEKSRLLSDRFSAERPKGSFSTLEIQRTEQGDSAMYLCASSSRDRVYTIYFGEGSWLTVV.

This chain joins TRBV7-6 and TRBJ2-1; 9 bases are shared with TRBD2. Germline assignment: CDR1 SGHVS and CDR2 FNYEAQ. The CDR3 length is 19 residues. V was pared by 3 bases and J by 0 bases, with 12 bases of the junction left unmatched. CDR3: CASSFRGRTSVGSYNEQFF. CDR3 bases: TGTGCCAGCAGCTTTCGGGGGAGGACTAGCGTCGGCTCCTACAATGAGCAGTTCTTC. Together with reference TRBV7-6 and TRBJ2-1, the CDR3 gives the full variable domain: GAGVSQSPRYKVTKRGQDVALRCDPISGHVSLYWYRQALGQGPEFLTYFNYEAQQDKSGLPNDRFSAERPEGSISTLTIQRTEQRDSAMYRCASSFRGRTSVGSYNEQFFGPGTRLTVL.

The chain joins TRBV4-3 to TRBJ2-5, with no clear D. The DNA end is a closer match to TRBJ2-7, so the J assignment may be wrong. The CDR3 spans 16 residues. Per the germline V gene, CDR1 is LGHNA and CDR2 is YSLEER. The CDR3, as DNA: TGCGCCAGCAGCCAAGATTTCTCTCGCGTTGCCTACGAGCAGTACTTC. This gives the protein CASSQDFSRVAYEQYF.

The chain combines TRBV19 with TRBJ1-2, with D hard to call. The CDR3 length is 13 residues. Germline-derived CDR1 and CDR2 are LNHDA and SQIVND (reference sequence). Trimming left V 3 bases short and J 4 bases short, with 9 bases between. CDR3 loop: CASSMIGSYGYTF. As DNA, the CDR3 is TGTGCCAGTAGTATGATAGGGAGCTATGGCTACACCTTC.

The V gene is TRBV7-6, the J gene TRBJ2-5; tentative D call: TRBD1 (6 bases). Germline CDR1 SGHVS, CDR2 FNYEAQ. V shed 5 bases and J shed 4 bases, with 20 bases lying between them. The CDR3 is made up of 16 amino acids. The CDR3 loop is CASSPNSGEVRETQYF. The CDR3 nucleotides are TGTGCCAGCAGCCCAAACTCAGGGGAAGTGCGAGAGACCCAGTACTTC.

The chain links TRBV5-6 to TRBJ1-1; a possible D gene is TRBD1 (6 bases). CDR3 size: 13 residues. The ends were cut back, 0 bases at V and 8 bases at J, with 11 bases in the middle. Germline assignment: CDR1 SGHDT and CDR2 YYEEEE. CDR3 coding DNA: TGTGCCAGCAGCTTGGCCGGGCAGGGGGAAGCTTTCTTT. This gives the protein CASSLAGQGEAFF.

This sequence joins TRBV6-7 and TRBJ2-2; TRBD1 might be the D (6 bases). TRBV6-7 is an ORF; its function is uncertain. The CDR3 runs to 17 residues. V shed 1 base and J shed 4 bases, with 16 bases lying between them. The CDR3 sequence is CASSYWQGRESTGELFF. The CDR3 nucleotides read TGTGCCAGCAGTTACTGGCAGGGGCGAGAGAGCACCGGGGAGCTGTTTTTT.

This clone has a single count. J is TRBJ2-1 and V is TRBV7-2, with 9 bases that match TRBD2. Germline values: CDR1 SGHTA, CDR2 FQGNSA. The CDR3 extends over 16 amino acids. V lost 5 bases, J lost 2 bases, and 7 bases stayed unmatched. The chain's CDR3 is CASSPSGGRAYNEQFF. CDR3 DNA: TGTGCCAGCAGCCCCAGCGGCGGGAGGGCCTACAATGAGCAGTTCTTC.

V and J are TRBV7-2 and TRBJ2-7, with 7 bases fitting TRBD1. Germline CDR1 is SGHTA and CDR2 is FQGNSA. This CDR3 contains 14 residues. The J segment lost 0 bases and the V segment lost 5 bases, leaving 4 bases of the junction unmatched. CDR3 in amino acids: CASSRDSTSYEQYF. DNA for the CDR3: TGTGCCAGCAGCCGGGACAGTACCTCCTACGAGCAGTACTTC. Variable domain in full (rest from reference TRBV7-2 and TRBJ2-7): GAGVSQSPSNKVTEKGKDVELRCDPISGHTALYWYRQSLGQGLEFLIYFQGNSAPDKSGLPSDRFSAERTGGSVSTLTIQRTQQEDSAVYLCASSRDSTSYEQYFGPGTRLTVT.

This chain uses TRBV7-2 with TRBJ1-1; possibly TRBD1 for D (5 bases). The V gene's germline CDR1 is SGHTA and CDR2 FQGNSA. The CDR3 runs to 13 residues. The V end was cut by 1 base, the J end by 5 bases, with 8 bases between. The CDR3 here is CASSLGGGTEAFF. In DNA, the CDR3 is TGTGCCAGCAGCTTAGGGGGCGGAACTGAAGCTTTCTTT.

This chain's CDR3 is CASSLDGGAFGNEQFF. CDR3 sequence (DNA): TGCGCCAGCAGCTTGGATGGGGGGGCGTTTGGAAATGAGCAGTTCTTC. The chain links TRBV5-1 to TRBJ2-1; a weak D match, TRBD2 (7 bases). Trimming stripped 0 bases from V and 7 bases from J, with 17 bases between. The germline V gene has CDR1 SGHRS and CDR2 YFSETQ. The CDR3 consists of 16 residues. Variable domain in full (rest from reference TRBV5-1 and TRBJ2-1): KAGVTQTPRYLIKTRGQQVTLSCSPISGHRSVSWYQQTPGQGLQFLFEYFSETQRNKGNFPGRFSGRQFSNSRSEMNVSTLELGDSALYLCASSLDGGAFGNEQFFGPGTRLTVL.

The CDR3 protein is CASSLETGGTPYEQYF. CDR3 sequence (DNA): TGCGCCAGCAGCTTGGAGACAGGGGGCACGCCCTACGAGCAGTACTTC. This chain connects TRBV5-1 to TRBJ2-5, with TRBD1 matching 10 bases. The J call may not be correct, given that the DNA end is closer to TRBJ2-7. Germline V lookup: CDR1 SGHRS, CDR2 YFSETQ. CDR3 length: 16 residues.

The chain has TRBV5-1 and TRBJ2-7; 9 nucleotides match TRBD1. The CDR3 runs to 16 residues. Germline V gives CDR1 SGHRS, CDR2 YFSETQ. The ends lost 2 bases at V and 3 bases at J; junction bases unmatched: 9. Here the CDR3 DNA reads TGCGCCAGCAGCTTCGACCCGGCGGGACAGGGCTACGAGCAGTACTTC. This encodes CASSFDPAGQGYEQYF. Based on the CDR3 plus reference TRBV5-1 and TRBJ2-7, the full variable domain is KAGVTQTPRYLIKTRGQQVTLSCSPISGHRSVSWYQQTPGQGLQFLFEYFSETQRNKGNFPGRFSGRQFSNSRSEMNVSTLELGDSALYLCASSFDPAGQGYEQYFGPGTRLTVT.

The V gene is TRBV9, the J gene TRBJ2-3; TRBD2 might be the D (6 bases). CDR3 length: 16 amino acids. Between the trimmed V and J ends, which lost 0 bases and 4 bases, there was a span of 15 bases. Looked up from germline, CDR1 is SGDLS and CDR2 is YYNGEE. The CDR3 DNA sequence: TGTGCCAGCAGCGTAGGACGGGAGCAGAGGGCAGATACGCAGTATTTT. As protein: CASSVGREQRADTQYF.

This CDR3 is CASSPLSDKDIQYF. The CDR3 nucleotides are TGTGCCAGCAGCCCCCTTTCGGACAAGGACATTCAGTACTTC. This chain joins TRBV7-9 and TRBJ2-4, with D possibly TRBD1 on 5 matching bases. CDR3 length equals 14 residues. CDR1 is SEHNR and CDR2 is FQNEAQ in the germline V gene (reference sequence). Trimming took off 5 bases at V and 8 bases at J, with 16 bases between the two ends.

The chain links TRBV7-9 to TRBJ1-2; no reliable D call. Germline V CDR1 and CDR2: SEHNR, FQNEAQ (reference sequence). The CDR3 has 12 amino acids. Trimming took 2 bases from V and 8 from J, leaving 9 bases between them. The CDR3 region is CASSLYGSGYTF. CDR3 sequence (DNA): TGTGCCAGCAGCTTATACGGTTCCGGCTACACCTTC.

The chain has TRBV27 and TRBJ1-2; D might be TRBD1 (6 bases). From germline, CDR1 is MNHEY and CDR2 SMNVEV (reference sequence). V was trimmed by 2 bases and J by 10 bases, leaving 17 bases between them. CDR3 size: 14 residues. This CDR3 reads CASSLRSPGQYYTF. The DNA of the CDR3 is TGTGCCAGCAGTTTAAGATCTCCGGGACAATACTACACCTTC.